The text below deals with one T cell receptor beta chain. Its matching antigen is unknown. These data belong to a study of PD-L1 blockade in urothelial cancer. Study at large: Every 3 weeks, patients received intravenous atezolizumab 1,200 mg, beginning 2014. Study-wide results and caveats: Those with durable benefit had larger increases in tumor-associated blood clones at 3 weeks.

The CDR3 runs to 14 residues. The germline V and J ends were trimmed by 5 bases and 7 bases, with 12 bases remaining between them. Germline lookup yields CDR1 PRHDT and CDR2 FYEKMQ (reference sequence). Repertoires were generated with immunoSEQ multiplex PCR, while TCRdb's copy carries only in-frame clones and drops some. The table includes fewer than 55,000 clones, around 80% detected once. The material sequenced was PBMCs, taken around atezolizumab (anti-PD-L1) treatment. The chain couples TRBV13 to TRBJ1-6; no clear D gene. The TCR sequence derives from a man in his sixties or seventies with urothelial cancer. The CDR3 region is CASSTQSGNSPLHF. In DNA form, the CDR3 reads TGTGCCAGCAGCACCCAATCAGGCAATTCACCCCTCCACTTT.